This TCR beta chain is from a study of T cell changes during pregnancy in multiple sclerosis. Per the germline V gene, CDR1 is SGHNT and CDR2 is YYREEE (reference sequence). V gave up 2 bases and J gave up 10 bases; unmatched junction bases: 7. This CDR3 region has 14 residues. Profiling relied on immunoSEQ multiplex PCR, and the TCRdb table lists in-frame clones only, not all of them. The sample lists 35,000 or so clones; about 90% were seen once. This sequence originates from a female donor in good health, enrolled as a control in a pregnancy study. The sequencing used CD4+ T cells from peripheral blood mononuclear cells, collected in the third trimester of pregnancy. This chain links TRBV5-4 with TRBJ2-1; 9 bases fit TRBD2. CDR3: CASSFGGGASEQFF. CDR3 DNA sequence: TGTGCCAGCAGCTTTGGCGGGGGGGCATCCGAGCAGTTCTTC.